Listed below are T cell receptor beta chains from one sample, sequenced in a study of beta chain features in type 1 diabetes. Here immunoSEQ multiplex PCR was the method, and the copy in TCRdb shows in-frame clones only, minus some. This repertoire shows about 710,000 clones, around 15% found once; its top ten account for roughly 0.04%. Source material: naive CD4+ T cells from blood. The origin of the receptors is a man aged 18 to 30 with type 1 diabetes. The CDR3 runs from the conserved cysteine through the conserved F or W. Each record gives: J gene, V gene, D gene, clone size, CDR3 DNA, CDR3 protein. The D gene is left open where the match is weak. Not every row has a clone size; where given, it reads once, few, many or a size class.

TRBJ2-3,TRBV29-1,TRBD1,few,TGCAGCGTAGACGGACAGGGAAGCACAGATACGCAGTATTTT,CSVDGQGSTDTQYF
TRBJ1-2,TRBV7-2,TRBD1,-,TGTGCCAGCAGCGTTCATACAGGGGGCGACTACACCTTC,CASSVHTGGDYTF
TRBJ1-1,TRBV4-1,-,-,TGCGCCAGCAGCCGCCTACCCGTATCGATGAACACTGAAGCTTTCTTT,CASSRLPVSMNTEAFF
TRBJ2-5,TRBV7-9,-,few,TGTGCCAGCAGCTTAGGGGCAGGCTATCAAGAGACCCAGTACTTC,CASSLGAGYQETQYF
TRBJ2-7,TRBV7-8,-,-,TGTGCCAGCAGCGTATTAGGGAAGGGCGAGCAGTACTTC,CASSVLGKGEQYF
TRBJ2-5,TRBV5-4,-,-,TGTGCCAGCAGCTTGTCTAGCATGGAGACCCAGTACTTC,CASSLSSMETQYF
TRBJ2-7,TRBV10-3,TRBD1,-,TGTGCCAGCAGTTACGGACAGGGTAACGAGCAGTACTTC,CASSYGQGNEQYF
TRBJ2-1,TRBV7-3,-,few,TGTGCCAGCAGCTTTGACACCTACAATGAGCAGTTCTTC,CASSFDTYNEQFF
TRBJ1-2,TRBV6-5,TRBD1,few,TGTGCCAGCAGAGGACCGGGACAGGGAAACTATGGCTACACCTTC,CASRGPGQGNYGYTF
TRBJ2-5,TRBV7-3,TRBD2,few,TGTGCCAGCAGCCGTAGCGGGGGGGCCCAAGAGACCCAGTACTTC,CASSRSGGAQETQYF
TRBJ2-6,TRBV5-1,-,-,TGCGCCAGCAGCTTTAGCCGGGCTGGGGCCAACGTCCTGACTTTC,CASSFSRAGANVLTF
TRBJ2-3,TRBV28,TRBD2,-,TGTGCCAGCAGTTCAGCGGGGAGCACAGATACGCAGTATTTT,CASSSAGSTDTQYF
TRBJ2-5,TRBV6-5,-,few,TGTGCCAGCTGGAAGGAGACCCAGTACTTC,CASWKETQYF
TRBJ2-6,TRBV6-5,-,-,TGTGCCAGCAGCATACTGGCATCTGGGGCCAACGTCCTGACTTTC,CASSILASGANVLTF
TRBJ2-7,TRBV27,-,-,TGTGCCAGCAGTTTAACTGGGACACTGGCGTACGAGCAGTACTTC,CASSLTGTLAYEQYF